This TCR beta chain was sequenced in a study of blood T cell repertoires in COVID-19. Original analysis: From reference gene primer amplification, estimates of nucleated cell counts were derived. The data were produced by immunoSEQ multiplex PCR, yet TCRdb's version contains in-frame clones alone and is incomplete. V, J and clone size are taken as reported in that table, and D and trimming were inferred from the DNA itself. This table holds roughly 93,000 clones, 80% to 90% found once. The length of the CDR3 is 11 residues. The trim removed 5 bases at V and 8 bases at J, leaving 2 bases unmatched. The sequenced material came from peripheral blood. The source is a man between 50 and 59 years old with acute or convalescent COVID-19. The rearrangement links TRBV12-3 or TRBV12-4 to TRBJ1-2; 7 nucleotides line up with TRBD1. This CDR3 is CASSRTGGYTF. The DNA of the CDR3 is TGTGCCAGCAGTAGGACAGGCGGCTACACCTTC.